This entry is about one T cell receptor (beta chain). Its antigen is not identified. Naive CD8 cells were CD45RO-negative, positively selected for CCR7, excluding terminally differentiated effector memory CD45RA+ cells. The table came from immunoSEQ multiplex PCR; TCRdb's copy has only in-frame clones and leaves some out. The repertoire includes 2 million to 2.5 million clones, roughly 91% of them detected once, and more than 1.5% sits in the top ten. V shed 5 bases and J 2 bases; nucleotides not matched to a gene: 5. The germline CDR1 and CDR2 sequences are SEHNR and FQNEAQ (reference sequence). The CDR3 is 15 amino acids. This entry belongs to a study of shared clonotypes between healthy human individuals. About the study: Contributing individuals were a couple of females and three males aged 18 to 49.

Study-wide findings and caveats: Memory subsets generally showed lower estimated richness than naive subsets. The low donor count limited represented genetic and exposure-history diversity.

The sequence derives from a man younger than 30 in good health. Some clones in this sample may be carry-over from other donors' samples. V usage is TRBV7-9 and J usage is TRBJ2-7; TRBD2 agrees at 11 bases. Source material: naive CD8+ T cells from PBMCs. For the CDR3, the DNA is TGTGCCAGCAGCCATATAGCGGGAGGGACCTACGAGCAGTACTTC. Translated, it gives CASSHIAGGTYEQYF.